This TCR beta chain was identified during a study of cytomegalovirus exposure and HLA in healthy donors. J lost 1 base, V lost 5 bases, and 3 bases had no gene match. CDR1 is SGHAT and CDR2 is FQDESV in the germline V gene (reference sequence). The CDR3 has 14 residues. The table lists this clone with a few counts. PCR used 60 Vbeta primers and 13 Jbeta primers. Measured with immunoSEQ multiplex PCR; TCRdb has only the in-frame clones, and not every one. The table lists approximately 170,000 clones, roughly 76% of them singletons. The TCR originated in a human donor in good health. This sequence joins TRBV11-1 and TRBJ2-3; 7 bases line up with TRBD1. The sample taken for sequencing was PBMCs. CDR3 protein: CASSRGQGTDTQYF. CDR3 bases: TGTGCCAGCAGCCGAGGACAGGGCACAGATACGCAGTATTTT.